The 12 T cell receptor beta chains given below trace back to one sample, sequenced in a study of blood T cell repertoires in COVID-19. The table came from immunoSEQ multiplex PCR; TCRdb's copy has only in-frame clones and leaves some out. The data contain around 110,000 clones, roughly 85% of them singletons. The sequencing sample was made of peripheral blood. These receptors were collected from a man aged 25 to 45 with acute or convalescent COVID-19.

The count of this clone is one. This rearrangement joins TRBV6-5 to TRBJ1-1, with 7 positions matching TRBD1. V was clipped by 5 bases and J by 3 bases; unmatched bases: 3. Germline assignment: CDR1 MNHEY and CDR2 SVGAGI. The CDR3 is 13 residues long. The CDR3 region has the DNA TGTGCCAGCAGTCGTACAGGGGACACTGAAGCTTTCTTT. Residues: CASSRTGDTEAFF.

This chain connects TRBV2 to TRBJ1-4; D gene uncertain. Germline loops: CDR1 SNHLY, CDR2 FYNNEI. Deletions cut 3 bases from V and 0 bases from J, with 17 bases between. The CDR3 is 18 residues long. The chain's CDR3 is CASSDVDRVGATNEKLFF. In nucleotides, the CDR3 is TGTGCCAGCAGTGATGTCGACCGGGTCGGTGCAACTAATGAAAAACTGTTTTTT.

The rearrangement joins TRBV18 to TRBJ1-1, with D possibly matching TRBD1 (6 bases). CDR3 length: 14 amino acids. Trimming removed 1 base from V and 3 bases from J, with 9 bases in between. Germline V gene data show CDR1 as KGHSH and CDR2 as LQKENI. For the CDR3, the DNA is TGTGCCAGCTCACCACAGGGGGGGGACACTGAAGCTTTCTTT. This translates into CASSPQGGDTEAFF.

The chain couples TRBV30 to TRBJ2-3; TRBD1 matches at 9 bases. CDR3 size: 14 residues. CDR1 is GTSNPN, CDR2 SVGIG, per germline (reference sequence). J was trimmed by 1 base and V by 8 bases; bases with no gene match: 7. CDR3 sequence (DNA): TGTGCCGGACATTACAGGGGGCGCACAGATACGCAGTATTTT. The encoded protein is CAGHYRGRTDTQYF.

The chain uses TRBV5-5 and TRBJ2-7; TRBD1 might be the D (6 bases). The CDR3 is 13 residues long. Germline values: CDR1 SGHKS, CDR2 YYEKEE (reference sequence). V dropped 5 bases and J dropped 2 bases, with 11 bases sitting between them. The CDR3 loop is CASRPGQTYEQYF. The CDR3 DNA follows: TGTGCCAGCAGACCAGGACAGACCTACGAGCAGTACTTC.

The V gene is TRBV5-5, the J gene TRBJ1-5; TRBD1 matches 9 bases. The junction had 5 bases not matched to a gene; V was cut back by 4 bases and J by 3 bases. CDR1 and CDR2 (germline): SGHKS, YYEKEE (reference sequence). There are 15 residues in the CDR3. The CDR3 spells CASSPWTGDNQPQHF. For the CDR3, the DNA is TGTGCCAGCAGCCCGTGGACAGGGGACAATCAGCCCCAGCATTTT.

The chain joins TRBV6-2 or TRBV6-3 to TRBJ1-1, with TRBD1 matching over 7 bases. J gave up 2 bases and V 0 bases, and 3 bases lay outside the gene matches. The germline V gene encodes CDR1 MNHEY and CDR2 SVGEGT. CDR3 size: 15 residues. The CDR3 DNA follows: TGTGCCAGCAGTTACTCGCACAGGGGCAACACTGAAGCTTTCTTT. Translation: CASSYSHRGNTEAFF.

This rearrangement joins TRBV28 to TRBJ1-2; TRBD1 matches 7 bases. Germline V gene sequence: CDR1 MDHEN, CDR2 SYDVKM. This CDR3 is 14 amino acids long. With 7 bases clipped from V and 0 bases from J, the junction kept 5 bases outside the gene matches. CDR3 protein: CASTIQGSNYGYTF. The CDR3 coding sequence is TGTGCCAGCACCATACAGGGGTCTAACTATGGCTACACCTTC.

The chain is built from TRBV9 and TRBJ2-2; D might be TRBD1 (5 bases). This CDR3 contains 16 residues. The V end lost 1 base, the J end lost 0 bases, and 10 bases lay between the germline ends. The germline CDR1 and CDR2 sequences are SGDLS and YYNGEE. CDR3 coding DNA: TGTGCCAGCAGCGTATTAACAGGTGCGAACACCGGGGAGCTGTTTTTT. Translating it yields CASSVLTGANTGELFF.

The chain has TRBV19 and TRBJ2-5; TRBD2 is a possible D gene (5 bases). Trimming cost V 5 bases and J 5 bases, with 15 bases left between them. Germline lookup yields CDR1 LNHDA and CDR2 SQIVND (reference sequence). CDR3 size: 14 residues. CDR3 sequence reads: CASSQSRGWETQYF. The CDR3 DNA reads TGTGCCAGTAGTCAATCCCGCGGGTGGGAGACCCAGTACTTC.

The chain combines TRBV11-2 with TRBJ2-1; 7 nucleotides agree with TRBD1. Per the germline V gene, CDR1 is SGHAT and CDR2 is FQNNGV. CDR3 size: 13 residues. V gave up 6 bases and J gave up 5 bases; unmatched junction bases: 4. The CDR3 DNA is TGTGCCAGCAGAAGGACAGGAAACAATGAGCAGTTCTTC. Protein sequence: CASRRTGNNEQFF.

This rearrangement joins TRBV12-3 or TRBV12-4 to TRBJ1-2; unclear D gene. V gave up 5 bases and J gave up 8 bases, with 12 bases separating them. The CDR3 covers 12 residues. CDR3 in DNA: TGTGCCAGCAGTATAAGCCGGTGGGGCTACACCTTC. Translating gives CASSISRWGYTF.